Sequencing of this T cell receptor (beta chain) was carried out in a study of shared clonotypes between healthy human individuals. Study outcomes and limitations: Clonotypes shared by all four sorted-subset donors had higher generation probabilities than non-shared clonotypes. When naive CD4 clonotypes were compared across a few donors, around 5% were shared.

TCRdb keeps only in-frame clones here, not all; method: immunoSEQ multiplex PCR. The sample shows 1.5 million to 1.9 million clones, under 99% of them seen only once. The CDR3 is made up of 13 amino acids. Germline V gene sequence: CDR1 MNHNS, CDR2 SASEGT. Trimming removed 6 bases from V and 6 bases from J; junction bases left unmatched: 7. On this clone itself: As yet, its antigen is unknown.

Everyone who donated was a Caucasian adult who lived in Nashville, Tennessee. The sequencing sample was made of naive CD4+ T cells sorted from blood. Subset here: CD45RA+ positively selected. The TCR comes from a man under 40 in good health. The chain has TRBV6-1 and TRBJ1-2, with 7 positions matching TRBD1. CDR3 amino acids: CASRETGYDGYTF. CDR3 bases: TGTGCCAGCAGGGAGACAGGGTACGATGGCTACACCTTC.